Listed below are T cell receptor beta chains from one sample, sequenced in a study of CD4 T cells in relation to SARS-CoV-2 and coronaviruses. The table came from immunoSEQ multiplex PCR; TCRdb's copy has only in-frame clones and leaves some out. The sample has around 24,000 clones; under 80% are singletons. Their cognate antigens are unknown. The sample was CD4+ T cells from PBMCs, cultured in vitro. The receptors originated from a human donor in good health. Both conserved end residues are part of each CDR3. The D gene is left open where the match is weak. The size field is filled for only some rows; it gives once, few, many or a size class.

CDR3 DNA,CDR3 protein,V gene,D gene,J gene,clone size
TGTGCCAGCAGCTTAGCGGGGAATGAAAAACTGTTTTTT,CASSLAGNEKLFF,TRBV11-2,-,TRBJ1-4,-
TGTGCCAGCAGCAAATCCCACAGGGGAGAAGAGACCCAGTACTTC,CASSKSHRGEETQYF,TRBV21-1,-,TRBJ2-5,-
TGTGCCAGTAGTCCCCTGGGAACACGGGGTCAGCCCCAGCATTTT,CASSPLGTRGQPQHF,TRBV19,-,TRBJ1-5,-
TGTGCCAGCAGTTTAAGCAGGGGGCGCTCGGAGACCCAGTACTTC,CASSLSRGRSETQYF,TRBV28,TRBD1,TRBJ2-5,-
TGTGCCAGCAGCCAAGTTTCCGATTCACCCCTCCACTTT,CASSQVSDSPLHF,TRBV3-1/TRBV3-2,-,TRBJ1-6,-
TGTGCCAGCTCACCTAGACTAGCGGTGACAGATACGCAGTATTTT,CASSPRLAVTDTQYF,TRBV18,TRBD2,TRBJ2-3,-
TGTGCCAGCAGCGTAGCGGGAGGGTCAAATACAGATACGCAGTATTTT,CASSVAGGSNTDTQYF,TRBV9,TRBD2,TRBJ2-3,-
TGTGCCAGCATCCCAACCAGGGGTTTCGGTGAAGCTTTCTTT,CASIPTRGFGEAFF,TRBV2,-,TRBJ1-1,-
TGTGCCAGCAGCTTAGATCACAGGGGCGACCGTTCGAAGTTCTTC,CASSLDHRGDRSKFF,TRBV11-2,TRBD1,TRBJ2-1,-
TGTGCCAGCTCACCGTTCGAATCCCGTACTGAAGCTTTCTTT,CASSPFESRTEAFF,TRBV18,-,TRBJ1-1,once
TGCAGTGCTAGTAGGCAGCAAACGGACACTGAAGCTTTCTTT,CSASRQQTDTEAFF,TRBV20-1,-,TRBJ1-1,-
TGTGCCAGCAGCCAAGATCTTTGGAACGGGGGTATAGAGACCCAGTACTTC,CASSQDLWNGGIETQYF,TRBV3-1/TRBV3-2,-,TRBJ2-5,-
TGTGCCAGCAGTTTCGGCAGGGGCTACGAGCAGTACTTC,CASSFGRGYEQYF,TRBV12-3/TRBV12-4,-,TRBJ2-7,few
TGTGCCAGTAGTATAAATCGAGTAGGGGCAACTAGCAATCAGCCCCAGCATTTT,CASSINRVGATSNQPQHF,TRBV19,-,TRBJ1-5,few
TGTGCCAGCAGCTGGCGACAGGGACCCTATGGCTACACCTTC,CASSWRQGPYGYTF,TRBV5-4,TRBD1,TRBJ1-2,-
TGTGCCAGCAGCCAAGGCCCAGCTAGCGGGGGGTTCTCCTACGAGCAGTACTTC,CASSQGPASGGFSYEQYF,TRBV3-1/TRBV3-2,TRBD2,TRBJ2-7,-
TGTGCCAGCGTGTTTATGAGGGACAATGAGCAGTTCTTC,CASVFMRDNEQFF,TRBV6-6,-,TRBJ2-1,few
TGCAGCGTCGGGACTTTTGGAACCCAATACAATGAGCAGTTCTTC,CSVGTFGTQYNEQFF,TRBV29-1,-,TRBJ2-1,-
TGTGCCAGCAGGCTTGTCGGGCGGAGAAACAATGAGCAGTTCTTC,CASRLVGRRNNEQFF,TRBV7-2,-,TRBJ2-1,-
TGTGCCAGCAGCCTTATAGCGGGAGACGCCTACGAGCAGTACTTC,CASSLIAGDAYEQYF,TRBV27,TRBD2,TRBJ2-7,once
TGTGCCAGCAGTGAAGGTGGGGGATACTATGGCTACACCTTC,CASSEGGGYYGYTF,TRBV2,-,TRBJ1-2,few
TGTGCCAGCAGTTTAGGGAAGGAAGGGCGCAATGAGCAGTTCTTC,CASSLGKEGRNEQFF,TRBV28,-,TRBJ2-1,-
TGCGCCAGCAGCTCATCTCCGGGACAGGGGGCTTTGGATGGCTACACCTTC,CASSSSPGQGALDGYTF,TRBV5-1,TRBD1,TRBJ1-2,-
TGTGCCAGCAGTGAAGCTAGCTCTGGGGCCAACGTCCTGACTTTC,CASSEASSGANVLTF,TRBV6-1,-,TRBJ2-6,-
TGTGCCAGTAGTCGAGGAAAGAATGAAAAACTGTTTTTT,CASSRGKNEKLFF,TRBV19,-,TRBJ1-4,-
TGTGCCAGCAGCGTCGGACAGGGGTTTCTCAATGAGCAGTTCTTC,CASSVGQGFLNEQFF,TRBV7-3,TRBD1,TRBJ2-1,-
TGTGCCAGCAGTAGACGACGGGGAGAGACCCAGTACTTC,CASSRRRGETQYF,TRBV27,-,TRBJ2-5,-
TGTGCCATCAGTGAGTGGGACAGTTTGAACACTGAAGCTTTCTTT,CAISEWDSLNTEAFF,TRBV10-3,TRBD1,TRBJ1-1,-
TGCAGTGCTAGAACTAGCGGGACCTCGTACTTC,CSARTSGTSYF,TRBV20-1,TRBD2,TRBJ2-7,-
TGTGCCAGCAGTACAGGGCAGCGCCCGGAAAAACTGTTTTTT,CASSTGQRPEKLFF,TRBV5-4,-,TRBJ1-4,-
TGTGCCAGCAGCTTAGATTTAGGGATAAGCACAGATACGCAGTATTTT,CASSLDLGISTDTQYF,TRBV11-2,-,TRBJ2-3,few
TGTGCCAGCAGCCTAGATGCGGACGAGCAGTACTTC,CASSLDADEQYF,TRBV6-1,-,TRBJ2-7,few
TGTGCCAGCAGTCGAGGGGGAAACACTGAAGCTTTCTTT,CASSRGGNTEAFF,TRBV11-2,-,TRBJ1-1,-
TGTGCCAGCAGTTACTCGACTAGCTGGGCGACCCAGTACTTC,CASSYSTSWATQYF,TRBV6-5,TRBD2,TRBJ2-5,-
TGTGCCAGCAGCCAAGATCAAATTTTAGAACAGGGCTCCTACAATGAGCAGTTCTTC,CASSQDQILEQGSYNEQFF,TRBV4-2,-,TRBJ2-1,-
TGTGCTAGTGGTTTGGAAGGGACAGGGGATTCACCCCTCCACTTT,CASGLEGTGDSPLHF,TRBV12-5,TRBD1,TRBJ1-6,-
TGTGCCAGTAGTATTGTAGTTACAGCGCGGACAGATACGCAGTATTTT,CASSIVVTARTDTQYF,TRBV19,-,TRBJ2-3,-
TGTGCCACCAGTGGACTAGCGGGAGTAGATACGCAGTATTTT,CATSGLAGVDTQYF,TRBV24-1,TRBD2,TRBJ2-3,-
TGTGCCAGTAGTTTAGACAGTTCTGGGGCCAACGTCCTGACTTTC,CASSLDSSGANVLTF,TRBV19,-,TRBJ2-6,-
TGTGCCGGGCGGGATGGACAGACAAAGAACACCGGGGAGCTGTTTTTT,CAGRDGQTKNTGELFF,TRBV5-8,-,TRBJ2-2,-
TGTGCCACCAGTGATTTGTTTCCGACATATGGGCATGAGCAGTTCTTC,CATSDLFPTYGHEQFF,TRBV24-1,-,TRBJ2-1,-
TGTGCCAGTAACTTCCAGGGAAACTCGGAAAACACCATATATTTT,CASNFQGNSENTIYF,TRBV19,-,TRBJ1-3,-
TGTGCCAGCAGCCCCCGGGCCTTCGGCAACGAGCAGTACTTC,CASSPRAFGNEQYF,TRBV9,-,TRBJ2-7,-
TGTGCCAGCAGGCGACAGGGTTCGGGGAACACTGAAGCTTTCTTT,CASRRQGSGNTEAFF,TRBV3-1/TRBV3-2,TRBD1,TRBJ1-1,few
TGTGCCAGCAGCGTATTGAGCGGGGTCGACGCCGGGGAGCTGTTTTTT,CASSVLSGVDAGELFF,TRBV9,TRBD2,TRBJ2-2,-
TGTGCCAGCGGTCCCTACGGGGAGCTGTTTTTT,CASGPYGELFF,TRBV7-8,-,TRBJ2-2,few
TGTGCCAGCAGCGTTAGGACAGGGGGGCCGAATGAGCAGTTCTTC,CASSVRTGGPNEQFF,TRBV7-8,TRBD1,TRBJ2-1,-
TGCAGCGTCGCACAGGGATCCCACGAGCAGTACTTC,CSVAQGSHEQYF,TRBV29-1,-,TRBJ2-7,-
TGTGCCTGGAGCAAAGGGAACTATGGCTACACCTTC,CAWSKGNYGYTF,TRBV30,-,TRBJ1-2,-
TGCAGCGTACGGGGAAATTCCTACGAGCAGTACTTC,CSVRGNSYEQYF,TRBV29-1,-,TRBJ2-7,-
TGTGCCAGCAGCTTAGACAGTTCTGAAGCTTTCTTT,CASSLDSSEAFF,TRBV7-9,-,TRBJ1-1,-
TGTGCCAGCAGTTTAAAATTTGGACAGCCCAATCAGCCCCAGCATTTT,CASSLKFGQPNQPQHF,TRBV27,-,TRBJ1-5,-
TGTGCCAGCAGTTTCCACCGGGACACAGCTAACTATGGCTACACCTTC,CASSFHRDTANYGYTF,TRBV6-5,-,TRBJ1-2,-